Given below is one T cell receptor (beta chain) in context. The study sampled blood at baseline, cycle 4 day 1, and cycle 7 day 1. The data are from a study of OX40 agonist ivuxolimab in advanced cancers. Study information: Every 2 weeks, patients got intravenous ivuxolimab at one of six dose levels (0.01-10 mg/kg). Cancers in dose escalation were hepatocellular, melanoma, renal cell and head and neck.

The repertoire was sequenced with immunoSEQ multiplex PCR; TCRdb's copy has only in-frame clones and lacks some. The sample has about 79,000 clones; approximately 88% are singletons. The starting material was CD4+ or CD8+ T cells sorted from blood, obtained in a trial of the OX40 agonist ivuxolimab. The sequence was obtained from an adult with an advanced solid tumor such as melanoma, head and neck, liver or kidney cancer.

Here the CDR3 DNA reads TGCACCAGGGGGACTAGCGGGAGGGATGAGCAGTTCTTC. Translation: CTRGTSGRDEQFF. The chain uses TRBV1 and TRBJ2-1; the table's D call of TRBD2 was not tested on the DNA. TRBV1 is marked as a pseudogene. This CDR3 is 13 amino acids long.